This record looks at one T cell receptor (beta chain) sequence and its context. Its cognate antigen is unknown. Germline V gene lookup returns CDR1 LNHDA and CDR2 SQIVND (reference sequence). The CDR3 covers 13 residues. V dropped 3 bases and J dropped 5 bases, with 10 bases sitting between them. The data originate from a study of cytomegalovirus exposure and HLA in healthy donors. General observations from the study: Per a prior analysis, the majority of TCR beta V segments were productive roughly 90% or roughly 30% of the time. The CMV antigen specificity of a few CMV-associated chains was confirmed through in vitro analysis. In a later analysis, the majority of CMV-associated beta chains seemingly showed HLA restriction.

The PCR contained 60 Vbeta and 13 Jbeta primers. Repertoires were generated with immunoSEQ multiplex PCR, while TCRdb's copy carries only in-frame clones and drops some. The table lists roughly 150,000 clones, about 79% of them singletons. The rearrangement links TRBV19 to TRBJ1-2; a weak D match, TRBD1 (5 bases). The TCR sequence derives from a woman in her 30s in good health and CMV-seronegative. The sequenced sample was PBMCs. CDR3 coding DNA: TGTGCCAGTAGTATTGGACACCGGTATGGCTACACCTTC. Translation gives CASSIGHRYGYTF.